This TCR beta chain emerged from a study of CD8 T cells in ankylosing spondylitis. Study-level points and caveats: Typical of ankylosing spondylitis blood, it appeared, was a TCR beta motif of under 10 highly homologous variants. Disease-linked clones displayed a CD8+ phenotype and appeared relatively rarely in peripheral blood. Matched ankylosing spondylitis synovial fluid reportedly showed significant enrichment of disease-linked clones.

Researchers built TCR beta libraries using quantitative 5'-RACE with molecular barcodes. In TCRdb, the 5' RACE reads were re-called with MiXCR into one record per CDR3 protein. The sample records roughly 35,000 distinct CDR3 sequences, 9.5% to 11% being singletons. This clonotype was observed at least ten times. As yet, its antigen is unknown. V was clipped by 4 bases and J by 4 bases, with 8 bases between them. CDR3 length: 12 residues. Germline CDR1 reads LGHNA; CDR2 reads YNFKEQ. This sequence was found in a male donor with ankylosing spondylitis. The material sequenced was synovial fluid, either unsorted or a sorted T cell fraction (not recorded which). The chain uses TRBV4-2 and TRBJ2-7; D not certain. The CDR3 sequence: CASSPTGYEQYF. The CDR3 DNA is TGTGCCAGCAGCCCTACCGGATACGAGCAGTACTTC.